A selection of T cell receptor beta chains follows, all from one sample in a study of blood T cell repertoires in COVID-19. The assay was immunoSEQ multiplex PCR, and TCRdb's table has in-frame clones only and misses some. The sample contains 300,000 to 350,000 clones, approximately 85% of which appear only once. Sequences were obtained from PBMCs or T cells enriched from blood (not recorded which). All receptors derive from a man aged 25-40 years who had recovered from COVID-19. CDR3s include the opening cysteine and the closing phenylalanine or tryptophan. The order of the fields is CDR3 protein, CDR3 DNA, clone size, J gene, V gene, D gene. A D gene is named only where the DNA matches it firmly. Not all rows give a size; the values are once, few, many and, for expanded clones, a class.

CASSRTGGKEKLFF	TGTGCCAGCAGTAGGACAGGGGGGAAAGAAAAACTGTTTTTT	-	TRBJ1-4	TRBV6-6	TRBD1
CASSSGTGTDTQYF	TGTGCCAGCAGTTCCGGGACAGGCACAGATACGCAGTATTTT	once	TRBJ2-3	TRBV2	TRBD1
CASRRDGYSPLHF	TGTGCCAGCAGGCGGGACGGGTATTCACCCCTCCACTTT	-	TRBJ1-6	TRBV6-5	-
CASSQTSGGYEQYF	TGTGCCAGCAGCCAAACTAGCGGGGGCTACGAGCAGTACTTC	-	TRBJ2-7	TRBV11-2	TRBD2
CATSARQGEWGSPLHF	TGTGCCACGAGCGCTAGACAGGGGGAATGGGGTTCACCCCTCCACTTT	few	TRBJ1-6	TRBV19	TRBD1
CASSETGTVSYNEQFF	TGTGCCAGCAGCGAAACCGGGACAGTCTCCTACAATGAGCAGTTCTTC	-	TRBJ2-1	TRBV13	TRBD1
CASSSGPGQGSSYGYTF	TGTGCCAGCAGCTCCGGTCCGGGACAGGGCTCTTCATATGGCTACACCTTC	-	TRBJ1-2	TRBV7-9	TRBD1
CASSPQGAPNEKLFF	TGTGCCAGCTCACCTCAGGGGGCCCCTAATGAAAAACTGTTTTTT	-	TRBJ1-4	TRBV18	TRBD1
CASTLGQGVYSNQPQHF	TGTGCCAGCACTCTGGGACAGGGAGTCTATAGCAATCAGCCCCAGCATTTT	-	TRBJ1-5	TRBV7-2	TRBD1
CATSASRAYIGQGNTGELFF	TGTGCCACCAGTGCTTCTAGAGCCTATATAGGACAGGGCAACACCGGGGAGCTGTTTTTT	-	TRBJ2-2	TRBV24-1	TRBD1
CAWKFGSQAGYTF	TGTGCCTGGAAGTTTGGGTCCCAGGCCGGCTACACCTTC	few	TRBJ1-2	TRBV30	-
CASSESCHKTSGGTIQYF	TGCGCCAGCAGTGAGTCTTGCCACAAGACTAGCGGGGGGACCATTCAGTACTTC	-	TRBJ2-4	TRBV10-1	TRBD2
CSASGRINTEAFF	TGCAGTGCTAGTGGGAGAATAAACACTGAAGCTTTCTTT	-	TRBJ1-1	TRBV20-1	-
CASSLRGGKHSPDTQYF	TGTGCCAGCAGCCTACGTGGGGGGAAGCATAGTCCAGATACGCAGTATTTT	-	TRBJ2-3	TRBV7-2	-
CASSLVPTGGLDGYTF	TGTGCCAGCAGCTTAGTACCGACAGGGGGTTTGGACGGCTACACCTTC	-	TRBJ1-2	TRBV7-6	TRBD1